What follows are 5 T cell receptor beta chains derived from one specimen sequenced in a study of T cell responses to AZD1222 COVID-19 vaccine. The data were produced by immunoSEQ multiplex PCR, yet TCRdb's version contains in-frame clones alone and is incomplete. Of 90,000 to 140,000 clones listed, approximately 88% are singletons. The source material was peripheral blood, sampled on day 0 of AZD1222 vaccination. The receptors derive from an adult in good health.

This rearrangement joins TRBV5-4 to TRBJ2-5; D ambiguous. V lost 4 bases, J lost 7 bases, and 11 bases lay in between. This CDR3 comprises 12 residues. Germline CDR1 reads SGHNT; CDR2 reads YYREEE (reference sequence). The CDR3 bases are TGTGCCAGCAGCATATCAACGGGGACCCAGTACTTC. This codes for CASSISTGTQYF.

The rearrangement links TRBV28 to TRBJ2-3, with D possibly matching TRBD2 (5 bases). V gave up 2 bases and J gave up 6 bases, with 9 bases separating them. CDR3 size: 13 residues. Germline loops: CDR1 MDHEN, CDR2 SYDVKM. The CDR3: CASSLTRLDTQYF. The CDR3 DNA sequence: TGTGCCAGCAGTTTAACTAGGTTGGATACGCAGTATTTT.

The chain employs TRBV19 and TRBJ2-3; perhaps TRBD2 as D (6 bases). Trimming left V 3 bases short and J 1 base short, with 11 bases between. This CDR3 contains 15 residues. The germline V gene encodes CDR1 LNHDA and CDR2 SQIVND (reference sequence). The CDR3 bases are TGTGCCAGTAGTATTTCGGGGGACGGCACAGATACGCAGTATTTT. It encodes CASSISGDGTDTQYF.

The J gene is TRBJ1-3, the V gene TRBV16, with D possibly TRBD1 on 5 matching bases. This CDR3 region has 16 residues. V was cut by 0 bases and J by 0 bases, with 9 bases left in between. Looked up from germline, CDR1 is KGHSY and CDR2 is FQNENV. CDR3 sequence: CASSQSPGGSGNTIYF. The CDR3, as DNA: TGTGCCAGCAGCCAATCCCCCGGGGGCTCTGGAAACACCATATATTTT.

Of note for this clone: The junction departs from the called germline gene at one end, perhaps through a read error. Written as DNA, the CDR3 is TGTGCTAGCAGCTCAGGGGCCGCATTCAATGAAAAACTGTTTTTT. As protein: CASSSGAAFNEKLFF. The chain recombines TRBV7-7 with TRBJ1-4, with a weak D call TRBD1 (6 bases). CDR1 is SSHAT and CDR2 is FNYEAQ in the germline V gene (reference sequence). The CDR3 contains 15 residues.